This T cell receptor (beta chain) originates from a study of regulatory T cells in long-lasting Graves disease. Study observations and caveats: Reduced TCR diversity was observed in persistent Graves' patients versus newly diagnosed patients.

This clonotype has a count of ten or more. Its antigen is not known. Germline loops: CDR1 SGHRS, CDR2 YFSETQ. This CDR3 comprises 15 residues. Trimming left V 0 bases short and J 3 bases short, with 10 bases between. The authors built TCR beta libraries using iRepertoire HTBI primers and Arm-PCR of CDR3 regions. TCRdb re-called the multiplex PCR reads with MiXCR, one entry per CDR3 protein. Among some 330,000 distinct CDR3 sequences, over 9.5% were seen once, and the ten largest hold approximately 19%. Described time point: newly diagnosed GD, antithyroid drugs for less than 3 months. With RNA extracted from PBMCs as input, the TCR library was made. This sample also appeared in a second study, on T cells in Graves' hyperthyroidism and ophthalmopathy.

Here the sequenced sample was peripheral blood mononuclear cells (PBMCs), taken at new diagnosis, from a patient treated with antithyroid drugs. The TCR comes from a woman under 30 with Graves disease. The chain couples TRBV5-1 to TRBJ2-1; maybe TRBD1 (5 bases). CDR3 DNA: TGCGCCAGCAGCTTGGAATGGCAGGGCTACAATGAGCAGTTCTTC. Its translation is CASSLEWQGYNEQFF.